The clone carrying this TCR beta chain was detected a few times. This may stem from a read error, because a much larger clone lies one nucleotide away. These data come from a study of T cells in Graves' hyperthyroidism and ophthalmopathy. TCR beta CDR3 regions were amplified from RNA. Carried out on the TCR CDR3, a first-round RT-PCR used the HTBI primer set. TCRdb processed the multiplex PCR reads anew with MiXCR; each CDR3 protein has one entry. The data contain 600,000 to 750,000 distinct CDR3 sequences, 17% of them singletons. The CDR3 is made up of 12 amino acids. V dropped 6 bases and J dropped 2 bases, with 5 bases sitting between them. Germline V CDR1 and CDR2: MNHNS, SASEGT. Diagnostic decisions used clinical symptoms, serum thyroxine and TRAb, thyroid ultrasound and orbital computed tomography.

The material sequenced was blood. This chain links TRBV6-1 with TRBJ1-3; D gene unclear. This clonotype was sampled from a man aged 50 or older with Graves' hyperthyroidism. The CDR3 DNA is TGTGCCAGCAGCCAACCTGGAAACACCATATATTTT. Encoded protein: CASSQPGNTIYF.